These 28 T cell receptor beta chains were all obtained from the same sample, sequenced in a study of vaccination and CD4 T cells after COVID-19. Sequenced with the Oncomine TCR Beta short-read assay was DNA taken from cultured CD4+ T cells. MiXCR was run by TCRdb on the PCR reads, yielding one entry per CDR3 protein. The table has 20,000 or so distinct CDR3 sequences, about 61% seen once. Antigens for these TCRs are unknown. Treatment denoted: roughly 10-day PBMC culture with coronavirus spike peptide pools or control peptides (ViraFEST assay). Input material: CD4+ T cells from blood, cultured in vitro. The receptors derive from a human donor who had recovered from COVID-19.

The chain carries TRBV2 and TRBJ1-2, with D possibly TRBD1 on 6 matching bases. The V gene lost 9 bases and the J gene lost 2 bases, with 13 bases spanning the gap. The CDR3 has 13 amino acids. Germline CDR1 is SNHLY and CDR2 is FYNNEI. CDR3 bases: TGTGCCAGACACAGGGCGCCAAACTATGGCTACACCTTC. This translates into CARHRAPNYGYTF.

This clonotype has a handful of counts. The chain carries TRBV2 and TRBJ1-1; 9 nucleotides agree with TRBD1. The CDR3 covers 15 residues. Germline V gene lookup returns CDR1 SNHLY and CDR2 FYNNEI. Trimming removed 6 bases from V and 1 base from J; junction bases left unmatched: 6. The CDR3 DNA reads as TGTGCCAGCAGACAGAGGGACAGGGCGAACACTGAAGCTTTCTTT. Encoded protein: CASRQRDRANTEAFF.

This clonotype has only a few counts. CDR3 protein: CATEAGVNTEAFF. The CDR3 DNA reads TGTGCCACTGAGGCCGGGGTGAACACTGAAGCTTTCTTT. The V and J genes are TRBV19 and TRBJ1-1; D not resolved. Germline lookup yields CDR1 LNHDA and CDR2 SQIVND (reference sequence). The germline V and J ends were trimmed by 10 bases and 0 bases, with 12 bases remaining between them. The CDR3 is 13 amino acids.

The chain couples TRBV7-9 to TRBJ1-6; the D gene is possibly TRBD1 (5 bases). Per germline, CDR1 SEHNR and CDR2 FQNEAQ (reference sequence). The CDR3 runs 13 residues. V was shortened by 1 base and J by 10 bases, with 8 bases between the two germline ends. The CDR3 coding sequence is TGTGCCAGCAGCTTAGAGGGGACGTCACCCCTCCACTTT. This encodes CASSLEGTSPLHF.

The rearrangement joins TRBV27 to TRBJ1-2; D is ambiguous. CDR3 length: 14 residues. Germline CDR1 and CDR2: MNHEY and SMNVEV (reference sequence). V shed 6 bases and J shed 3 bases, with 14 bases lying between them. The chain's CDR3 is CASRLKEGDYGYTF. The CDR3 nucleotides are TGTGCCAGCAGGCTAAAGGAGGGAGACTATGGCTACACCTTC.

This chain joins TRBV27 and TRBJ2-7, with 11 positions matching TRBD2. The CDR3 is made up of 13 amino acids. Germline trimming cut 8 bases from V and 8 bases from J; bases unmatched to any gene: 8. Germline V gene lookup returns CDR1 MNHEY and CDR2 SMNVEV (reference sequence). CDR3 DNA: TGTGCCAGCCGGTCACTAGCGGGAGTAAAGCAGTACTTC. Translated, it gives CASRSLAGVKQYF.

The V gene is TRBV7-2, the J gene TRBJ2-1; 9 nucleotides match TRBD2. V dropped 0 bases and J dropped 14; count of bases not matched to a gene: 8. From germline, CDR1 is SGHTA and CDR2 FQGNSA. The CDR3 spans 14 residues. The CDR3 protein is CASSLAASGNSEFF. The CDR3 DNA reads TGTGCCAGCAGCTTAGCCGCTAGCGGGAATAGTGAGTTCTTC.

This chain joins TRBV29-1 and TRBJ2-7; TRBD1 might be the D (7 bases). The ends were cut back, 4 bases at V and 7 bases at J, with 20 bases in the middle. CDR1 and CDR2 from the germline V gene are SQVTM and ANQGSEA. This CDR3 is built from 14 residues. The CDR3 bases are TGCAGCGTTGGGGGACAGAGGGGGAGGAGGGAGCAGTACTTC. This translates into CSVGGQRGRREQYF.

This chain joins TRBV7-2 and TRBJ1-2, with D perhaps matching TRBD1 (6 bases). Germline V gene data show CDR1 as SGHTA and CDR2 as FQGNSA. This CDR3 contains 14 residues. Trimming took off 5 bases at V and 4 bases at J, with 14 bases between the two ends. CDR3 sequence reads: CASSHTGRTYGYTF. Here the CDR3 DNA reads TGTGCCAGCAGCCATACAGGGAGGACCTATGGCTACACCTTC.

The chain carries TRBV20-1 and TRBJ2-7; 11 bases agree with TRBD2. Trimming removed 4 bases from V and 5 bases from J; junction bases left unmatched: 19. CDR3 length: 18 amino acids. From germline, CDR1 is DFQATT and CDR2 SNEGSKA (reference sequence). The CDR3 bases are TGCAGTGCTAAATCCCCGGGACTAGCGGTTATAAGGGCCCACGAGCAGTACTTC. Its protein product is CSAKSPGLAVIRAHEQYF.

This chain connects TRBV4-3 to TRBJ2-1; 7 bases fit TRBD2. Germline V gives CDR1 LGHNA, CDR2 YSLEER. V shed 11 bases and J 0 bases; nucleotides not matched to a gene: 4. The CDR3 covers 13 residues. CDR3 nucleotide sequence: TGCGCCCGACGGGGGGTCTCCTACAATGAGCAGTTCTTC. Its translation is CARRGVSYNEQFF.

This rearrangement joins TRBV12-3 or TRBV12-4 to TRBJ2-7; 12 bases are a match to TRBD2. CDR3 length: 16 amino acids. V gave up 2 bases and J gave up 2 bases; unmatched junction bases: 4. The CDR3 is CASSLRTSGAPYEQYF. The CDR3 DNA follows: TGTGCCAGCAGTTTAAGGACTAGCGGGGCCCCCTACGAGCAGTACTTC.

The V call is TRBV6-5, the J call TRBJ1-5, with D maybe TRBD1 (5 bases). This CDR3 has 13 amino acids. In germline, CDR1 is MNHEY, CDR2 SVGAGI. Trimming cost V 2 bases and J 6 bases, with 8 bases left between them. Here the CDR3 reads CASSYVGGQPQHF. The CDR3, as DNA: TGTGCCAGCAGTTACGTGGGGGGTCAGCCCCAGCATTTT.

Remarks on this clonotype: At one of its ends the junction is not consistent with the germline gene, which may arise from a read error. V usage is TRBV11-2 and J usage is TRBJ1-2, with unresolved D. Germline V lookup: CDR1 SGHAT, CDR2 FQNNGV. The CDR3 is made up of 17 amino acids. Here the CDR3 reads CASTSIFRRTPNYGHTF. As DNA, the CDR3 is TGTGCCAGCACCTCGATTTTCAGACGTACGCCTAACTATGGCCACACCTTC.

The V and J genes are TRBV7-9 and TRBJ2-5; possible D gene TRBD2, 6 bases. CDR1 is SEHNR, CDR2 FQNEAQ, per germline (reference sequence). The germline V and J ends were trimmed by 11 bases and 5 bases, with 12 bases remaining between them. This CDR3 is 11 amino acids long. The CDR3 loop reads CAGRGGETQYF. The CDR3 region has the DNA TGTGCCGGGCGGGGCGGGGAGACCCAGTACTTC.

This rearrangement joins TRBV7-8 to TRBJ2-7; D uncertain. Germline CDR1 reads SGHVS; CDR2 reads FQNEAQ. CDR3 size: 12 residues. The germline V and J ends were trimmed by 0 bases and 6 bases, with 6 bases remaining between them. CDR3 loop: CASSLAAPEQYF. The DNA for the CDR3 is TGTGCCAGCAGCTTAGCAGCTCCCGAGCAGTACTTC.

This rearrangement joins TRBV19 to TRBJ2-2; 8 nucleotides align to TRBD1. With 6 bases clipped from V and 5 bases from J, the junction kept 14 bases outside the gene matches. This CDR3 is 17 amino acids long. Looked up from germline, CDR1 is LNHDA and CDR2 is SQIVND (reference sequence). DNA for the CDR3: TGTGCCAGTAGCAGACAGGGGTCGGTAATTAAAACCGGGGAGCTGTTTTTT. This codes for CASSRQGSVIKTGELFF.

The J gene is TRBJ2-5, the V gene TRBV7-2, with D tentatively TRBD1 or TRBD2 (6 bases each). Trimming shortened V by 0 bases and J by 5 bases, and 10 bases separated the two germline ends. Germline CDR1 SGHTA, CDR2 FQGNSA. The CDR3 spans 14 residues. The CDR3 reads CASSLAVGGETQYF. The CDR3 nucleotides read TGTGCCAGCAGCTTAGCGGTAGGGGGGGAGACCCAGTACTTC.

The rearrangement uses TRBV20-1 and TRBJ2-3, with 7 bases aligning to TRBD1. V lost 5 bases to trimming and J lost 3 bases; unmatched junction nucleotides: 11. Germline V gene sequence: CDR1 DFQATT, CDR2 SNEGSKA (reference sequence). This CDR3 has 15 residues. The DNA of the CDR3 is TGCAGTGCTCGGCAGACAGGGTGGGCGACAGATACGCAGTATTTT. This translates into CSARQTGWATDTQYF.

The chain carries TRBV6-1 and TRBJ1-4, with 8 positions matching TRBD1. CDR1 and CDR2 (germline): MNHNS, SASEGT. The V and J ends lost 6 bases and 8 bases, in that order; junction bases with no gene match: 8. This CDR3 has 14 amino acids. The CDR3 DNA sequence: TGTGCCAGCAGGATCGGGACAGGTGGAGAAAAACTGTTTTTT. Protein sequence: CASRIGTGGEKLFF.

This clonotype was observed a handful of times. The chain combines TRBV28 with TRBJ1-1, with 9 bases lining up with TRBD1. This CDR3 is built from 16 residues. Germline values: CDR1 MDHEN, CDR2 SYDVKM. The trim removed 7 bases at V and 7 bases at J, leaving 16 bases unmatched. CDR3 region: CASITYRTPGQGEAFF. DNA for the CDR3: TGTGCCAGCATTACTTACCGCACCCCGGGACAGGGTGAAGCTTTCTTT.

The chain is built from TRBV20-1 and TRBJ2-7; 7 nucleotides agree with TRBD2. V lost 2 bases, J lost 1 base, and 5 bases stayed unmatched. The CDR3 is 14 amino acids. The germline V gene has CDR1 DFQATT and CDR2 SNEGSKA (reference sequence). CDR3 region: CSARLSGTSYEQYF. The CDR3 DNA follows: TGCAGTGCTAGATTAAGCGGGACGTCCTACGAGCAGTACTTC.

The V call is TRBV30, the J call TRBJ2-6, with no clear D. Germline CDR1 GTSNPN, CDR2 SVGIG (reference sequence). The CDR3 runs 12 residues. The V gene lost 5 bases and the J gene lost 4 bases, with 6 bases spanning the gap. The CDR3 bases are TGTGCCTGGGATGCAGGGGCCAACGTCCTGACTTTC. This encodes CAWDAGANVLTF.

The chain links TRBV7-2 to TRBJ2-7; maybe TRBD2 (5 bases). V was cut by 0 bases and J by 6 bases, with 12 bases left in between. The CDR3 is 14 residues long. Germline CDR1 SGHTA, CDR2 FQGNSA. The CDR3 here is CASSLAQRALEQYF. The CDR3, as DNA: TGTGCCAGCAGCTTAGCGCAGAGGGCCCTCGAGCAGTACTTC.

The chain joins TRBV7-2 to TRBJ2-7, with D perhaps assigned TRBD1 or TRBD2 (5 bases each). The CDR3 spans 14 residues. Germline assignment: CDR1 SGHTA and CDR2 FQGNSA. V was shortened by 5 bases and J by 6 bases, with 17 bases between the two germline ends. The CDR3 nucleotides read TGTGCCAGCAGCCCACAATGGGACCGGAGCGAGCAGTACTTC. Translation gives CASSPQWDRSEQYF.

The chain joins TRBV5-1 to TRBJ1-2; TRBD1 is a possible D gene (5 bases). The length of the CDR3 is 15 residues. Trimming left V 0 bases short and J 0 bases short, with 9 bases between. The V gene's germline CDR1 is SGHRS and CDR2 YFSETQ. The CDR3 region is CASSLVRDANYGYTF. In nucleotides, the CDR3 is TGCGCCAGCAGCTTGGTCAGGGACGCTAACTATGGCTACACCTTC.

The gene calls are TRBV7-2 and TRBJ1-2; TRBD1 matches at 9 bases. Germline V gene data show CDR1 as SGHTA and CDR2 as FQGNSA. The CDR3 sequence is 17 residues long. Losses at the gene ends were 5 bases for V and 0 bases for J; bases not matched to a gene: 10. CDR3 sequence: CASSPAGTGSTNYGYTF. The CDR3 DNA is TGTGCCAGCAGCCCTGCCGGGACAGGGAGTACTAACTATGGCTACACCTTC.

The rearrangement uses TRBV2 and TRBJ2-1; 12 nucleotides match TRBD1. The tail of the sequence fits TRBJ2-7 better, so the J call may be wrong. The CDR3 is 15 residues long. The germline V gene has CDR1 SNHLY and CDR2 FYNNEI. This CDR3 is CASSETGQGAGEQYF. The CDR3 DNA follows: TGTGCCAGCAGTGAGACGGGACAGGGGGCGGGGGAGCAGTACTTC.